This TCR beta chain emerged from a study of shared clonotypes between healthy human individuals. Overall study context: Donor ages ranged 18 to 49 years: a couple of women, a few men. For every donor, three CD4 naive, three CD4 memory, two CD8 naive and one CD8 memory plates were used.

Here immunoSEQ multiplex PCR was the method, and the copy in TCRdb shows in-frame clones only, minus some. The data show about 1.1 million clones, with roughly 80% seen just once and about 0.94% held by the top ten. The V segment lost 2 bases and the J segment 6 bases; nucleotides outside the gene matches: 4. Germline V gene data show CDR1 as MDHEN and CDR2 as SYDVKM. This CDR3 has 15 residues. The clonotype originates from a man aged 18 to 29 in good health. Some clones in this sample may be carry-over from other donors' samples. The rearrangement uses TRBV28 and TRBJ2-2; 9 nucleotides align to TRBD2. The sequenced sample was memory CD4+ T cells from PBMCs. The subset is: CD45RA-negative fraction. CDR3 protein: CASSLAGGRSGELFF. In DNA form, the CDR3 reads TGTGCCAGCAGTTTAGCGGGAGGGAGGTCCGGGGAGCTGTTTTTT.